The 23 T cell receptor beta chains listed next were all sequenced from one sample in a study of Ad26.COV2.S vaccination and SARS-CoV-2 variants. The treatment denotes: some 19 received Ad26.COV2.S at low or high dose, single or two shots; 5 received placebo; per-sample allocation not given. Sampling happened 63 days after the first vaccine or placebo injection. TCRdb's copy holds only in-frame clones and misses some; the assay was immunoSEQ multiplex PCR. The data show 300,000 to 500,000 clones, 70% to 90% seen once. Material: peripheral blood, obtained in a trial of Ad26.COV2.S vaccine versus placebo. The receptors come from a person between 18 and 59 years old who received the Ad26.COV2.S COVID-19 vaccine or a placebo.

As DNA, the CDR3 is TGTGCCAGCAGCTGGACAGACCAGAACACTGAAGCTTTCTTT. Amino acids: CASSWTDQNTEAFF. The chain links TRBV5-6 to TRBJ1-1; possibly TRBD1 for D (6 bases). CDR1 is SGHDT and CDR2 is YYEEEE in the germline V gene. The CDR3 has 14 residues. Trimming removed 3 bases from V and 1 base from J, with 10 bases in between.

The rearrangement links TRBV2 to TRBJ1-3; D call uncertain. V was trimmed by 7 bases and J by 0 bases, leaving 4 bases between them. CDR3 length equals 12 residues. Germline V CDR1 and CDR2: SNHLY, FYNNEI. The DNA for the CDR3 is TGTGCCAGCAAAGCCTCTGGAAACACCATATATTTT. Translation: CASKASGNTIYF.

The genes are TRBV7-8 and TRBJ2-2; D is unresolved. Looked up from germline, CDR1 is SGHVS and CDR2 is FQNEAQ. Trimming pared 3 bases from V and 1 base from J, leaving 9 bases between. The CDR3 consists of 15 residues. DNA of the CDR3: TGTGCCAGCAGCTTCGGGCGCCGGAACACCGGGGAGCTGTTTTTT. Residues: CASSFGRRNTGELFF.

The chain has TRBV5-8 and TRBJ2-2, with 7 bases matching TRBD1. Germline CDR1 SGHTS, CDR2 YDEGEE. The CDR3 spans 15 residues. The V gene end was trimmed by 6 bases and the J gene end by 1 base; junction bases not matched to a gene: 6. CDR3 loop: CASNHRDRNTGELFF. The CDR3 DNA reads TGTGCCAGCAACCACCGGGACAGGAACACCGGGGAGCTGTTTTTT.

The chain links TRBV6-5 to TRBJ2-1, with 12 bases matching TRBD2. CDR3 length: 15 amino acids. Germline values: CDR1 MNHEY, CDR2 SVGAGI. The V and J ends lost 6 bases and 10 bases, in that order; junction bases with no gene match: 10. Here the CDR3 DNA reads TGTGCCAGCAGGCCCGGACTAGCGGGGTTTTTGGAGCAGTTCTTC. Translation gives CASRPGLAGFLEQFF.

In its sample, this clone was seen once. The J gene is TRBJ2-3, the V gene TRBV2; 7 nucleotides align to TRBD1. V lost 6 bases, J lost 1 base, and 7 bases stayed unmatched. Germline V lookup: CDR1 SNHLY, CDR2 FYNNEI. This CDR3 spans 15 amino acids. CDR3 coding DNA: TGTGCCAGCAGCCGACAGGGAACGGGCACAGATACGCAGTATTTT. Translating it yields CASSRQGTGTDTQYF.

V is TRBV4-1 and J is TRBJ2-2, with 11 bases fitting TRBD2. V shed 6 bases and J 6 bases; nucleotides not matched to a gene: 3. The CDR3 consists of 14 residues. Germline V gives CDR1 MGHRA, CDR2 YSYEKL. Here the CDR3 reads CASRIAGGPGELFF. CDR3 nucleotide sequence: TGCGCCAGCAGGATAGCGGGGGGGCCCGGGGAGCTGTTTTTT.

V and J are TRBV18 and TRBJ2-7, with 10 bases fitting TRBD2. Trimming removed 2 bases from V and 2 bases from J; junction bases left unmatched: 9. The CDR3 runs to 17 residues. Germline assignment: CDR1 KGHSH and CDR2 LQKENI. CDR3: CASSPDLAGGATYEQYF. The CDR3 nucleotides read TGTGCCAGCTCACCAGACTTAGCGGGGGGCGCAACCTACGAGCAGTACTTC.

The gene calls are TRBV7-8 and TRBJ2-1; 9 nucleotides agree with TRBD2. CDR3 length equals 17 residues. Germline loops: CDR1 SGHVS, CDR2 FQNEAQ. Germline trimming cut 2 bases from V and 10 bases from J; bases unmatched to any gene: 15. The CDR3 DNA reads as TGTGCCAGCAGCTTAAACGGCGGGGGGGAGTTACATGGGGAGCAGTTCTTC. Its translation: CASSLNGGGELHGEQFF.

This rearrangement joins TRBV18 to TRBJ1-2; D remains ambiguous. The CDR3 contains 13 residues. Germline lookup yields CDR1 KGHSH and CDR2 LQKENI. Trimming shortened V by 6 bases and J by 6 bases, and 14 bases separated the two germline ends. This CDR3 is CASSRGQVDGYTF. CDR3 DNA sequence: TGTGCCAGCTCTCGCGGGCAGGTAGATGGCTACACCTTC. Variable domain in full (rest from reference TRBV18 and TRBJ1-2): NAGVMQNPRHLVRRRGQEARLRCSPMKGHSHVYWYRQLPEEGLKFMVYLQKENIIDESGMPKERFSAEFPKEGPSILRIQQVVRGDSAAYFCASSRGQVDGYTFGSGTRLTVV.

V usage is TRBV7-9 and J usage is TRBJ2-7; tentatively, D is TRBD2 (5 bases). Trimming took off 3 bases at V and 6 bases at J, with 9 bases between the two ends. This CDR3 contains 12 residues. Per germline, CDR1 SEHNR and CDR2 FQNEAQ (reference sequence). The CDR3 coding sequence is TGTGCCAGCAGCTTCCGGGAAGGCGAGCAGTACTTC. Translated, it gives CASSFREGEQYF. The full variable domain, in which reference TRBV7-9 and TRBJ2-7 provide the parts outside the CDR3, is DTGVSQNPRHKITKRGQNVTFRCDPISEHNRLYWYRQTLGQGPEFLTYFQNEAQLEKSRLLSDRFSAERPKGSFSTLEIQRTEQGDSAMYLCASSFREGEQYFGPGTRLTVT.

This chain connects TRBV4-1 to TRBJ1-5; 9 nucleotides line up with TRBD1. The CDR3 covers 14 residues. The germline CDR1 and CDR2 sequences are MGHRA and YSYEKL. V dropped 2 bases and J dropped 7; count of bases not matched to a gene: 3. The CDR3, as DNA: TGCGCCAGCAGCCAACCCGGGACAGGGCAGCCCCAGCATTTT. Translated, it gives CASSQPGTGQPQHF.

CDR3 in amino acids: CASSQEGLADNNEQFF. The CDR3 DNA reads TGTGCCAGCAGCCAAGAAGGTCTAGCGGACAACAATGAGCAGTTCTTC. The V call is TRBV3-1 (or the pseudogene TRBV3-2), the J call TRBJ2-1; 7 positions agree with TRBD2. Germline V gene lookup returns CDR1 LGHDT and CDR2 YNNKEL (reference sequence). V lost 0 bases to trimming and J lost 5 bases; unmatched junction nucleotides: 7. The CDR3 has 16 amino acids.

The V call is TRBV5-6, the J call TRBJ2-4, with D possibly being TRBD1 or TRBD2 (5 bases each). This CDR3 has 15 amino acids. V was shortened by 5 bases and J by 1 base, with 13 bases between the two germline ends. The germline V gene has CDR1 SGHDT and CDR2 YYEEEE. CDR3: CASRPWGSAKNIQYF. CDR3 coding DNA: TGTGCCAGCAGACCGTGGGGGTCCGCCAAAAACATTCAGTACTTC.

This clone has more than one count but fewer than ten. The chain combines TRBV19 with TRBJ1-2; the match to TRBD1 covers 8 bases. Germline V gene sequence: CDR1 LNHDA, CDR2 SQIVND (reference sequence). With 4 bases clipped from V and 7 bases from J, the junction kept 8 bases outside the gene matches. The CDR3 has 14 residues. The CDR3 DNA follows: TGTGCCAGTAGTACGGACAGGGTTGGATCTGGCTACACCTTC. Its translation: CASSTDRVGSGYTF.

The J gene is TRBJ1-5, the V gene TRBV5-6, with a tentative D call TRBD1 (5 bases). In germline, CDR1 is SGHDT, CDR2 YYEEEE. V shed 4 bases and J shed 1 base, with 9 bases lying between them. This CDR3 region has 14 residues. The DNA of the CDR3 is TGTGCCAGCAGCCTGGGACTGAGCAATCAGCCCCAGCATTTT. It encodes CASSLGLSNQPQHF.

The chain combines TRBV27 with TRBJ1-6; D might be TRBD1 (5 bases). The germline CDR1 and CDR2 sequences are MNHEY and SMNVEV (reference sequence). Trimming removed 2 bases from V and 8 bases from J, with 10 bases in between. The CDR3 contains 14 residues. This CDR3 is CASSLGAGYSPLHF. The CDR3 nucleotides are TGTGCCAGCAGTTTAGGGGCAGGTTATTCACCCCTCCACTTT.

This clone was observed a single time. The CDR3 sequence is CASTDRGAFYEQYF. The DNA of the CDR3 is TGTGCCAGCACCGACAGGGGTGCGTTCTACGAGCAGTACTTC. The chain uses TRBV5-6 and TRBJ2-7; TRBD1 matches 8 bases. The CDR3 runs to 14 residues. With V trimmed by 6 bases and J by 3 bases, 8 bases remained unmatched. Per germline, CDR1 SGHDT and CDR2 YYEEEE.

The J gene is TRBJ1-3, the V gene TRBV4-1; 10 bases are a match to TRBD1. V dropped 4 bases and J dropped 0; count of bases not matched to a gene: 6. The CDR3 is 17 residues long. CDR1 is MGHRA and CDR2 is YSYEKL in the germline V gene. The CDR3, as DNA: TGCGCCAGCAGCCTCGGGACAGGGGCTCTCTCTGGAAACACCATATATTTT. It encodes CASSLGTGALSGNTIYF.

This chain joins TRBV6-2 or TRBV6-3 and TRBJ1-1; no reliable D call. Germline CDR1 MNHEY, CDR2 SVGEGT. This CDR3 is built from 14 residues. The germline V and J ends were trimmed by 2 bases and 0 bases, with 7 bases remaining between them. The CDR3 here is CASSYPDLNTEAFF. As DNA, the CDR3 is TGTGCCAGCAGTTACCCAGACCTGAACACTGAAGCTTTCTTT.

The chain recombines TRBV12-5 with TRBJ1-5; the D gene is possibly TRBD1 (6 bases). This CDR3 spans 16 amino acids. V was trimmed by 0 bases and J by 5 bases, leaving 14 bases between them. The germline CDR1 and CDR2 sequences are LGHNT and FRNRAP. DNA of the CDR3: TGTGCTAGTGGTTTGGTACTTGGGGGCAGGGATCAGCCCCAGCATTTT. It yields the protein CASGLVLGGRDQPQHF.

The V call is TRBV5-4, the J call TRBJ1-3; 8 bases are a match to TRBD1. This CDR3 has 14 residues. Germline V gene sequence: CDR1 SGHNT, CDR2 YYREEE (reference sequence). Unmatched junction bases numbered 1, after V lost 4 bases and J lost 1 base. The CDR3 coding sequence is TGTGCCAGCAGCCGGGACAGGTCTGGAAACACCATATATTTT. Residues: CASSRDRSGNTIYF.

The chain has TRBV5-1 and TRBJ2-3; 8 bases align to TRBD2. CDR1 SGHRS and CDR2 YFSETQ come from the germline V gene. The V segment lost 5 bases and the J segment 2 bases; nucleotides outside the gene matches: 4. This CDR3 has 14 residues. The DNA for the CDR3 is TGCGCCAGCAGGCGGGGGGACCACACAGATACGCAGTATTTT. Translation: CASRRGDHTDTQYF.